This TCR beta chain was identified in a study of tumor-infiltrating lymphocytes in primary liver carcinoma. Study context: Aged between 30 and 69 years, the patients were men and women.

CDR1 is SGHAT, CDR2 FQNNGV, per germline. The CDR3 covers 15 residues. Using a constant-region primer together with ProtoScript II reverse transcriptase, TCR beta cDNA was made from 500 ng of total RNA. Three-round nested multiplex PCR performed with slightly modified ARM-PCR produced the TCR beta libraries. TRBV1-TRBV30 forward primers and a C-beta reverse primer were used in the first two PCR rounds, which each ran for around 11 cycles. Each CDR3 protein is one row after TCRdb ran MiXCR on the multiplex PCR reads. Of fewer than 75,000 distinct CDR3 sequences detected, 55% to 75% appear once; the ten largest clones hold around 60%. Co-extraction of RNA and DNA was performed on about 19-33 mg of unsorted bulk tissue. With respect to this clonotype: The junction differs from germline at one of its ends, possibly a read error.

This receptor was obtained from a man between 35 and 55 years old with primary liver carcinoma and hepatitis B virus infection. Source material: liver tumor tissue from sampling region 2. Subset: tumor region T2, inferior pole. The rearrangement links TRBV11-2 to TRBJ2-2; perhaps TRBD2 as D (6 bases). CDR3 residues: CANSFAGSNTRELFF. The CDR3 DNA is TGTGCCAACAGCTTTGCGGGATCTAACACCAGGGAGCTGTTTTTT. Full variable domain (rest looked up from reference TRBV11-2 and TRBJ2-2): EAGVAQSPRYKIIEKRQSVAFWCNPISGHATLYWYQQILGQGPKLLIQFQNNGVVDDSQLPKDRFSAERLKGVDSTLKIQPAKLEDSAVYLCANSFAGSNTRELFFGEGSRLTVL.